The text below deals with one TCR beta chain. The antigen remains unidentified. The CDR3 totals 17 residues. From germline, CDR1 is SGHRS and CDR2 YFSETQ. V shed 0 bases and J 7 bases; nucleotides not matched to a gene: 13. The sample originates from a study of PD-L1 blockade in urothelial cancer. Study summary: Blood drawn 3 weeks (second dose) and 6 weeks after treatment start was analyzed. Per blood sample, T cells had a median of approximately 150,000.

Patients in the study were battling locally advanced or metastatic urothelial carcinoma. General observations from the study: Larger 3-week expansion of tumor-associated blood clones was seen in durable-benefit patients.

Libraries were prepared by immunoSEQ multiplex PCR; TCRdb keeps only in-frame clonotypes and omits some of them. In the table there are about 84,000 clones, 90% to 95% of which are singletons. The chain uses TRBV5-1 and TRBJ1-1, with 9 positions matching TRBD1. The clonotype originates from a man in his 60s with urothelial cancer. The sample here was PBMCs, taken around atezolizumab (anti-PD-L1) treatment. For the CDR3, the DNA is TGCGCCAGCAGCTTGGAGGGGACAGGGTGGAGTTTAAATGAAGCTTTCTTT. Translating gives CASSLEGTGWSLNEAFF.